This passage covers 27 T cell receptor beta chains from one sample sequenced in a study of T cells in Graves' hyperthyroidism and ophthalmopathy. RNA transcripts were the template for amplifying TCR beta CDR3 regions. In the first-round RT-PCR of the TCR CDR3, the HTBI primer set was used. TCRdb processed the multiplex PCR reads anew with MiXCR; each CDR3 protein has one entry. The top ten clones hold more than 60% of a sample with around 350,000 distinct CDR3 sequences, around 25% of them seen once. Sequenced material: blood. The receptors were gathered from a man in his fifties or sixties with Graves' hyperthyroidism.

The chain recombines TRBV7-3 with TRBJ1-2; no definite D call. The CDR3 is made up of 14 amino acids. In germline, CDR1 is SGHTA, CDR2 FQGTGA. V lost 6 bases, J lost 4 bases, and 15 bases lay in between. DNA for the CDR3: TGTGCCAGCAGTGCGGGTGGGCGCACCTATGGCTACACCTTC. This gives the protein CASSAGGRTYGYTF.

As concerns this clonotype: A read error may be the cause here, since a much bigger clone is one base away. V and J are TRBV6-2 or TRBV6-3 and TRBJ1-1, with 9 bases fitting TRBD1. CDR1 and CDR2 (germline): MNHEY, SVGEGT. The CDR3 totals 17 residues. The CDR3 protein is CASYRDRASPSNIEAFF. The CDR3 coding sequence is TGTGCCTCCTACCGGGACAGGGCTTCCCCTAGTAACATTGAAGCTTTCTTT.

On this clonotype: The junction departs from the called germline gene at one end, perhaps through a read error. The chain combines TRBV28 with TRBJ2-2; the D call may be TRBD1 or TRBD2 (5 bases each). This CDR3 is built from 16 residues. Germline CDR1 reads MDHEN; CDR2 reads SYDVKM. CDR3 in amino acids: CASIPTGRANTGEPFF. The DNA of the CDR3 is TGTGCCAGCATCCCCACGGGACGGGCGAACACCGGGGAGCCGTTTTTT.

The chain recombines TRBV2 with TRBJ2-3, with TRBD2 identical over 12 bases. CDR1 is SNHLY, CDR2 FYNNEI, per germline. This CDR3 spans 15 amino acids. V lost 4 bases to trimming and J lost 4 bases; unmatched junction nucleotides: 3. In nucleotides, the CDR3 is TGTGCCAGCAGTGCTAGCGGGAGGGCGGCAGATACGCAGTATTTT. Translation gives CASSASGRAADTQYF.

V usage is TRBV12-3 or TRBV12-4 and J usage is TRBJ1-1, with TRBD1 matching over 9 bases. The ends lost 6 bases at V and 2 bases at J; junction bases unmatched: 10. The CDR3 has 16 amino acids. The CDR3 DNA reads TGTGCCAGCAGGTCCCCCGCGACAGGGGGTAACACTGAAGCTTTCTTT. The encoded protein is CASRSPATGGNTEAFF.

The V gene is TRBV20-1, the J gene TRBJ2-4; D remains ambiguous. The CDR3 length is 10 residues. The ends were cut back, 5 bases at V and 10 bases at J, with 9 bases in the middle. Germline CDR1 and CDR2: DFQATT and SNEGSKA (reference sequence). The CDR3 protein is CSAQRSIQYF. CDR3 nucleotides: TGCAGTGCTCAACGGAGTATTCAGTACTTC.

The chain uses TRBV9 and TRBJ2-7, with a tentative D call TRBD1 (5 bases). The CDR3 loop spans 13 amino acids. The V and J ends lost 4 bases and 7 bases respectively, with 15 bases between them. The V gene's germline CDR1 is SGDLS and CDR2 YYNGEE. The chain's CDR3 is CASSPSTAGEQYF. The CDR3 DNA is TGTGCCAGCAGCCCCTCAACAGCAGGGGAGCAGTACTTC.

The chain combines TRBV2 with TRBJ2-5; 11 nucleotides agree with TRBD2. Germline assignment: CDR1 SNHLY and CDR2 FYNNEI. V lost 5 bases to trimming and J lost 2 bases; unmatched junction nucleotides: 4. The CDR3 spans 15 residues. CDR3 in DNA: TGTGCCAGCAGTCAGACTAGCGGGACGCAAGAGACCCAGTACTTC. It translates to CASSQTSGTQETQYF.

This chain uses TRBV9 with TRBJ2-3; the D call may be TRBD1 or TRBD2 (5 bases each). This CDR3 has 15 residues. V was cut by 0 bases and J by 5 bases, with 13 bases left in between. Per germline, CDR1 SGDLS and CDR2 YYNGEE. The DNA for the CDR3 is TGTGCCAGCAGCGTAGGAAGGGGACCGGGAGATACGCAGTATTTT. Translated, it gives CASSVGRGPGDTQYF.

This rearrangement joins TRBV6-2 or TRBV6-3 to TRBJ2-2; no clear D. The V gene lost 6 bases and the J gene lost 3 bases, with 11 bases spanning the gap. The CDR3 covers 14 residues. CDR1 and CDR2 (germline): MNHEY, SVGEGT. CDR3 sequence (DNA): TGTGCCAGCAGATCAATGGGGTACACCGGGGAGCTGTTTTTT. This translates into CASRSMGYTGELFF.

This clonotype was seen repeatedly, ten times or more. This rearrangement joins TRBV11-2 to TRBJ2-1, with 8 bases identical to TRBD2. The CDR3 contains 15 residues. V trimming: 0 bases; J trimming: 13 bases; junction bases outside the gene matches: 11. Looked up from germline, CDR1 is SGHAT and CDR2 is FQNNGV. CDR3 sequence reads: CASSLDPAGAVSQFF. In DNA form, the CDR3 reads TGTGCCAGCAGCTTAGATCCAGCGGGAGCCGTTTCCCAGTTCTTC.

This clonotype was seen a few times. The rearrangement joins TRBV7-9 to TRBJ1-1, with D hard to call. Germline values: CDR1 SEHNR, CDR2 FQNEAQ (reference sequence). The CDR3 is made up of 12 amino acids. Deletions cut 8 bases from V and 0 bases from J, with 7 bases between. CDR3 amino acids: CASAEVNTEAFF. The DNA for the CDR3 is TGTGCCAGCGCGGAGGTGAACACTGAAGCTTTCTTT.

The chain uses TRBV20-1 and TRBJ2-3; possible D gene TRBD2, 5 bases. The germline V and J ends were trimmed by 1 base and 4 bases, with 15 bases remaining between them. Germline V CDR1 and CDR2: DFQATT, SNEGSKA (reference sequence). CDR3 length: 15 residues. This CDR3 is CSARGGASGADTQYF. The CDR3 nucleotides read TGCAGTGCTAGAGGGGGAGCGAGCGGTGCAGATACGCAGTATTTT.

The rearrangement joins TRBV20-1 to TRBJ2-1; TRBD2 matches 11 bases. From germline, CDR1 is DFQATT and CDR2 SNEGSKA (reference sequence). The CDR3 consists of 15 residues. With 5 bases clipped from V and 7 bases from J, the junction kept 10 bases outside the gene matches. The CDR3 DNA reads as TGCAGTGCTGGGGAGACTAGCGGGATTGGTAATGAGCAGTTCTTC. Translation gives CSAGETSGIGNEQFF.

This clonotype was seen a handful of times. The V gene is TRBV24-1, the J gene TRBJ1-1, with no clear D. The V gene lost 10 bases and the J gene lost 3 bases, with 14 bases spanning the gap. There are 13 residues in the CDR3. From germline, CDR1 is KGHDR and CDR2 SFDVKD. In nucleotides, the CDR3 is TGTGCCACTCGTAACCCCGGGGACACTGAAGCTTTCTTT. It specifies CATRNPGDTEAFF.

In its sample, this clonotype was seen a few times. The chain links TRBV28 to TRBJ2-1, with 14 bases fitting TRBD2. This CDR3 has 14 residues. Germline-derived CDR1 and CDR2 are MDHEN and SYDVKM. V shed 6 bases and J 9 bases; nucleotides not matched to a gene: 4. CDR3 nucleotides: TGTGCCAGCAGAGGACTAGCGGGAGGTGTTGAGCAGTTCTTC. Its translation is CASRGLAGGVEQFF.

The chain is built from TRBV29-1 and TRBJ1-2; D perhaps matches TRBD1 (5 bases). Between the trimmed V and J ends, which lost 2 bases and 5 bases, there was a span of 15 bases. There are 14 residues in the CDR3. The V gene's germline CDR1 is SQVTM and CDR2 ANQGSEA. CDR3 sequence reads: CSVEKGRDRYGYTF. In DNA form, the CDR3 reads TGCAGCGTTGAAAAGGGCAGGGATCGGTATGGCTACACCTTC.

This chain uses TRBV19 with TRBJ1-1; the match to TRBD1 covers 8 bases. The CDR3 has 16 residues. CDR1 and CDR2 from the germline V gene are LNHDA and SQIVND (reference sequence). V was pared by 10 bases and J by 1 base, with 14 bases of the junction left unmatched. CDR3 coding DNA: TGTGCCACCCAAACCGGCACCGGGACAGGGAACACTGAAGCTTTCTTT. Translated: CATQTGTGTGNTEAFF.

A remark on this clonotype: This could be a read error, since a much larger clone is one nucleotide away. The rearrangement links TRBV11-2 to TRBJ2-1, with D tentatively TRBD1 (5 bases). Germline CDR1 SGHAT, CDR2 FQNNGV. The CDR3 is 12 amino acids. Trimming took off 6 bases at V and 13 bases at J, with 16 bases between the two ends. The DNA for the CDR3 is TGTGCCAGCAGGAAAGGGGTCAGTGATCAGTTCTTC. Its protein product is CASRKGVSDQFF.

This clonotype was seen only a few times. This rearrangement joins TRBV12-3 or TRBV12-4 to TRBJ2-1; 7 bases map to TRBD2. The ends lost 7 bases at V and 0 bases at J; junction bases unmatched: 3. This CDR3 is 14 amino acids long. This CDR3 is CASKSGTSYNEQFF. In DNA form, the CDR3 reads TGTGCCAGCAAGAGCGGGACCTCCTACAATGAGCAGTTCTTC.

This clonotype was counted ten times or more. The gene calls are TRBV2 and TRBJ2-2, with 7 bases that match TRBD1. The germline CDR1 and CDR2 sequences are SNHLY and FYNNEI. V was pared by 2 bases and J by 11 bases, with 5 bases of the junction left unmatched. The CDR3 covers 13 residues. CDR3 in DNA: TGTGCCAGCAGTGAATTGGCAGGGGGTGAGCTGTTTTTT. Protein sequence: CASSELAGGELFF.

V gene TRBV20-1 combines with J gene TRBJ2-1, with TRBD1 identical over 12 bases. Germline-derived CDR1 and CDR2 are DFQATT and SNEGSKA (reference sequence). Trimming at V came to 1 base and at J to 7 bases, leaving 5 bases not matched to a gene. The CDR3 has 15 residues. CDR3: CSARAGTGGGNEQFF. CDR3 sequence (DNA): TGCAGTGCTAGAGCCGGGACAGGGGGCGGGAATGAGCAGTTCTTC.

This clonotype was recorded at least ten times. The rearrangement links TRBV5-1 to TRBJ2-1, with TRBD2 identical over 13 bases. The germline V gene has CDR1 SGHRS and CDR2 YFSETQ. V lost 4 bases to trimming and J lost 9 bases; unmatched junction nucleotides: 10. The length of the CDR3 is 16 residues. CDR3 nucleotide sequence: TGCGCCAGCAGCAAGGCCGGGACTAGCGGGATGAGTGAGCAGTTCTTC. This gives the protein CASSKAGTSGMSEQFF.

The CDR3 sequence: CAIQGQLSNYGYTF. The CDR3 DNA is TGTGCCATCCAGGGACAGCTTTCTAACTATGGCTACACCTTC. The rearrangement uses TRBV10-3 and TRBJ1-2; 7 bases are shared with TRBD1. CDR1 is ENHRY, CDR2 SYGVKD, per germline. The trim removed 8 bases at V and 0 bases at J, leaving 6 bases unmatched. The CDR3 contains 14 residues.

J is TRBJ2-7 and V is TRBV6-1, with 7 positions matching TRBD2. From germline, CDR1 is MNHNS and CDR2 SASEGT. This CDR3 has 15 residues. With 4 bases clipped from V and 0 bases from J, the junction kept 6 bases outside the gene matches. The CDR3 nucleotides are TGTGCCAGCAGTGTTCGGCGGGGGAGCTCCTACGAGCAGTACTTC. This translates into CASSVRRGSSYEQYF.

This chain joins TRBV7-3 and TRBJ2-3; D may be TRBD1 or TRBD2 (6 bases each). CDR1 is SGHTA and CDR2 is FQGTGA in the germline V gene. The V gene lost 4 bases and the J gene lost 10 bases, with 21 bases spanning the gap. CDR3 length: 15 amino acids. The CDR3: CASSSIKGGVQSQYF. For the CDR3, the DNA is TGTGCCAGCAGCTCCATAAAGGGGGGAGTACAGTCGCAGTATTTT.

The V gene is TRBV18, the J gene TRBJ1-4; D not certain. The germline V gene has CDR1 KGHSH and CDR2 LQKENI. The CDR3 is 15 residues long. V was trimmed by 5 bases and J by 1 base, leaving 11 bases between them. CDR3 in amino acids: CASSSVAGTNEKLFF. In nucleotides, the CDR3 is TGTGCCAGCTCATCGGTAGCCGGAACTAATGAAAAACTGTTTTTT.